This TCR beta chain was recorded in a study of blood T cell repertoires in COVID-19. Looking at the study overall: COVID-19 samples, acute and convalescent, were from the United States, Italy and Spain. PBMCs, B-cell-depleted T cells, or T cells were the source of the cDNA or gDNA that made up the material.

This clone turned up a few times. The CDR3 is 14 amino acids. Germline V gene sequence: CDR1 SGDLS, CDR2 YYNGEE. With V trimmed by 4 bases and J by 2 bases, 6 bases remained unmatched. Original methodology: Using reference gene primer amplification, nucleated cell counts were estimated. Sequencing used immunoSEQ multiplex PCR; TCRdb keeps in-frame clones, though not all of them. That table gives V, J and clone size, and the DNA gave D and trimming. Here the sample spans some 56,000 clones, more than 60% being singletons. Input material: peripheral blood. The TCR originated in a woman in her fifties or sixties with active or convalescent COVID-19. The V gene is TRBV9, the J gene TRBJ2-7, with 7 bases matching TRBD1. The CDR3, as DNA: TGTGCCAGCAGCCCACGACAGGGAGCCTACGAGCAGTACTTC. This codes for CASSPRQGAYEQYF.